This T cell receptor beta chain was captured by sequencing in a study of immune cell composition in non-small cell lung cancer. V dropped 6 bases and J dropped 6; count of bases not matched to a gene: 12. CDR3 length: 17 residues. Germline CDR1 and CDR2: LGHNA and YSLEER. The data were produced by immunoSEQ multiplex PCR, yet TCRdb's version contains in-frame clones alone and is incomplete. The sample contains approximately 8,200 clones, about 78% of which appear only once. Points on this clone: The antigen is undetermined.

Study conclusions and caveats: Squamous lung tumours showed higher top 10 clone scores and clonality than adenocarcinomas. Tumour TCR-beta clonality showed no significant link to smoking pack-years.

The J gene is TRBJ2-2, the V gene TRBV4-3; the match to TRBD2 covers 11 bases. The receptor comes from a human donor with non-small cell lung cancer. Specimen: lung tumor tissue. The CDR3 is CASSEGTSGGNSGELFF. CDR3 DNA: TGCGCCAGCAGTGAAGGCACTAGCGGGGGAAATTCCGGGGAGCTGTTTTTT.